This T cell receptor (beta chain) is drawn from a study of shared clonotypes between healthy human individuals. Splitting of CD4+ cells produced CD45RA+ naive and CD45RA-negative memory subsets. The input for sorted-subset replicate PCRs was 200 to 250 ng DNA, tens of thousands of T cell genomes. The method was immunoSEQ multiplex PCR; TCRdb's version includes in-frame clones alone and lacks a portion of them. The data contain about 960,000 clones, around 80% of them singletons. This clone was picked up one time. Its specificity is not known. The same CDR3 can be traced to other DNA sequences in this sample. This CDR3 contains 15 residues. From germline, CDR1 is SEHNR and CDR2 FQNEAQ (reference sequence). V was trimmed by 5 bases and J by 0 bases, leaving 11 bases between them. Whole-study findings and limits: Compared with memory subsets, naive subsets generally had larger estimated richness.

The gene calls are TRBV7-9 and TRBJ1-5; D is possibly TRBD1 (5 bases). The receptor comes from a man younger than 30 in good health. Sequencing used memory CD4+ T cells sorted from blood. The subset: CD45RA-negative fraction. CDR3 nucleotides: TGTGCCAGCAGCCTCGGGGGGGGTAGCAATCAGCCCCAGCATTTT. This sequence encodes CASSLGGGSNQPQHF.